Shown below are 31 T cell receptor beta chains from a single sample sequenced in a study of shared clonotypes between healthy human individuals. This table comes from immunoSEQ multiplex PCR, and its TCRdb copy is limited to in-frame clones, with some not included. The sample shows millions of clones, approximately 94% of them seen only once. The sequenced sample was naive CD4+ T cells sorted from blood. As for subset: CD45RA+ positively selected. These receptors came from a man in his late teens or twenties in good health.

CDR3 DNA sequence: TGCGCCAGCAGCGACGGGACACGTCCCTACGAGCAGTACTTC. Protein: CASSDGTRPYEQYF. This chain uses TRBV10-2 with TRBJ2-7; D perhaps matches TRBD1 (6 bases). The germline gives CDR1 WSHSY, CDR2 SAAADI. This CDR3 is 14 amino acids long. V was cut by 6 bases and J by 2 bases, with 14 bases left in between.

This clone was detected a few times. The chain links TRBV30 to TRBJ1-1; TRBD1 aligns across 10 bases. Germline V gene sequence: CDR1 GTSNPN, CDR2 SVGIG (reference sequence). This CDR3 contains 14 residues. The V gene end was trimmed by 0 bases and the J gene end by 6 bases; junction bases not matched to a gene: 4. CDR3 protein: CAWSVGQGMAEAFF. The CDR3 nucleotides are TGTGCCTGGAGTGTGGGACAGGGGATGGCTGAAGCTTTCTTT.

The V gene is TRBV7-9, the J gene TRBJ2-6; no clear D. The length of the CDR3 is 14 residues. The germline V gene encodes CDR1 SEHNR and CDR2 FQNEAQ (reference sequence). Trimming pared 8 bases from V and 2 bases from J, leaving 10 bases between. Here the CDR3 DNA reads TGTGCCAGCGCCTCCCTCACTGGGGCCAACGTCCTGACTTTC. It specifies CASASLTGANVLTF. The full variable domain, with the rest looked up from reference TRBV7-9 and TRBJ2-6, is DTGVSQNPRHKITKRGQNVTFRCDPISEHNRLYWYRQTLGQGPEFLTYFQNEAQLEKSRLLSDRFSAERPKGSFSTLEIQRTEQGDSAMYLCASASLTGANVLTFGAGSRLTVL.

This clone was counted a single time. Additional DNA sequences in this sample encode the identical CDR3. The chain links TRBV2 to TRBJ2-2; D possibly matches TRBD1 or TRBD2 (5 bases each). The germline CDR1 and CDR2 sequences are SNHLY and FYNNEI. The CDR3 covers 14 residues. Between the trimmed V and J ends, which lost 4 bases and 1 base, there was a span of 7 bases. CDR3 bases: TGTGCCAGCAGTGGGGGACGGAACACCGGGGAGCTGTTTTTT. Amino acid sequence: CASSGGRNTGELFF.

In regard to this clone: This sample includes further DNA sequences coding for the same CDR3. The CDR3 nucleotides are TGTGCCAGCAGTGAAGCGCTTACCACCGGGGAGCTGTTTTTT. It yields the protein CASSEALTTGELFF. The V and J genes are TRBV2 and TRBJ2-2; D not resolved. CDR1 SNHLY and CDR2 FYNNEI come from the germline V gene. V was cut by 0 bases and J by 4 bases, with 6 bases left in between. The CDR3 is made up of 14 amino acids.

The chain recombines TRBV11-2 with TRBJ2-3; D uncertain. The V gene's germline CDR1 is SGHAT and CDR2 FQNNGV. CDR3 length: 15 amino acids. Trimming removed 8 bases from V and 1 base from J, with 16 bases in between. The CDR3 DNA is TGTGCCAGCGAATGGGCAGCTTCGCGCACAGATACGCAGTATTTT. Translation: CASEWAASRTDTQYF.

This chain connects TRBV7-2 to TRBJ2-1; D ambiguous. Trimming took 0 bases from V and 5 from J, leaving 17 bases between them. This CDR3 is 17 amino acids long. Germline CDR1 reads SGHTA; CDR2 reads FQGNSA. CDR3 protein: CASSLAFLRAPDNEQFF. Written as DNA, the CDR3 is TGTGCCAGCAGCTTAGCCTTCCTCCGGGCCCCGGACAATGAGCAGTTCTTC.

This chain joins TRBV6-4 and TRBJ2-1; 10 bases are a match to TRBD1. The CDR3 extends over 15 amino acids. The junction had 3 bases not matched to a gene; V was cut back by 3 bases and J by 4 bases. CDR1 and CDR2 from the germline V gene are MRHNA and SNTAGT. The CDR3 loop is CASSDGQGGYNEQFF. CDR3 sequence (DNA): TGTGCCAGCAGTGATGGACAGGGGGGGTACAATGAGCAGTTCTTC.

About this clone: Other DNA sequences in the sample encode the same CDR3. Here the CDR3 reads CASSSDRYNEQFF. In nucleotides, the CDR3 is TGTGCCAGCAGCTCGGACAGGTACAATGAGCAGTTCTTC. V and J are TRBV7-3 and TRBJ2-1, with 7 bases aligning to TRBD1. Germline lookup yields CDR1 SGHTA and CDR2 FQGTGA. CDR3 length equals 13 residues. V gave up 4 bases and J gave up 4 bases; unmatched junction bases: 1.

The genes are TRBV18 and TRBJ2-1, with D tentatively TRBD2 (6 bases). Trimming removed 3 bases at V and 0 bases at J, with 12 bases between. This CDR3 contains 16 residues. Germline lookup yields CDR1 KGHSH and CDR2 LQKENI. The CDR3 nucleotides read TGTGCCAGCTCACCCCGGCTAGCGAACTCCTACAATGAGCAGTTCTTC. Protein sequence: CASSPRLANSYNEQFF. The whole variable domain, remainder taken from reference TRBV18 and TRBJ2-1, is NAGVMQNPRHLVRRRGQEARLRCSPMKGHSHVYWYRQLPEEGLKFMVYLQKENIIDESGMPKERFSAEFPKEGPSILRIQQVVRGDSAAYFCASSPRLANSYNEQFFGPGTRLTVL.

This chain joins TRBV28 and TRBJ1-6; 8 bases are a match to TRBD1. The CDR3 is made up of 16 amino acids. From germline, CDR1 is MDHEN and CDR2 SYDVKM. V shed 2 bases, J shed 0 bases, and the junction held 0 bases outside the gene matches. The CDR3 loop is CASSLTGGSYNSPLHF. The CDR3 DNA sequence: TGTGCCAGCAGTTTAACAGGGGGCTCCTATAATTCACCCCTCCACTTT.

Concerning this clone: This CDR3 is also generated by other DNA sequences in the sample. The V gene is TRBV5-4, the J gene TRBJ1-2; no definite D call. In germline, CDR1 is SGHNT, CDR2 YYREEE (reference sequence). The CDR3 loop spans 13 amino acids. V was trimmed by 4 bases and J by 2 bases, leaving 9 bases between them. In DNA form, the CDR3 reads TGTGCCAGCAGCCCGGACGGCAACTATGGCTACACCTTC. As protein: CASSPDGNYGYTF.

This sequence joins TRBV29-1 and TRBJ2-5; 9 positions agree with TRBD1. This CDR3 spans 15 amino acids. V was pared by 6 bases and J by 3 bases, with 11 bases of the junction left unmatched. Germline V lookup: CDR1 SQVTM, CDR2 ANQGSEA. CDR3 bases: TGCAGCGTAGACCCCGGTACAGGGGGCAAAGAGACCCAGTACTTC. This codes for CSVDPGTGGKETQYF.

With respect to this clone: The sample contains more than one DNA sequence encoding this CDR3. CDR3 sequence: CASRVAVNTEAFF. In nucleotides, the CDR3 is TGTGCCAGCCGGGTCGCAGTGAACACTGAAGCTTTCTTT. This chain links TRBV2 with TRBJ1-1; D not certain. V was cut by 8 bases and J by 0 bases, with 10 bases left in between. The CDR3 contains 13 residues. CDR1 and CDR2 (germline): SNHLY, FYNNEI.

The rearrangement joins TRBV5-5 to TRBJ2-5; 8 nucleotides align to TRBD1. V shed 1 base and J 4 bases; nucleotides not matched to a gene: 9. The CDR3 totals 16 residues. Germline V lookup: CDR1 SGHKS, CDR2 YYEKEE (reference sequence). CDR3 sequence: CASSLLIAGGRETQYF. The CDR3 DNA is TGTGCCAGCAGCTTGTTAATTGCAGGGGGCAGAGAGACCCAGTACTTC.

This sequence joins TRBV28 and TRBJ2-3; TRBD1 agrees at 7 bases. Unmatched junction bases numbered 8, after V lost 5 bases and J lost 3 bases. From germline, CDR1 is MDHEN and CDR2 SYDVKM. CDR3 size: 15 residues. The CDR3 sequence: CASSAPTGQTDTQYF. The CDR3, as DNA: TGTGCCAGCAGTGCGCCCACGGGACAGACAGATACGCAGTATTTT.

This sequence joins TRBV19 and TRBJ1-2; 8 bases align to TRBD1. The CDR3 loop spans 14 amino acids. CDR1 is LNHDA, CDR2 SQIVND, per germline (reference sequence). V was clipped by 5 bases and J by 3 bases; unmatched bases: 5. The DNA for the CDR3 is TGTGCCAGTAGTTGGGCAGGGGGCGACTATGGCTACACCTTC. This translates into CASSWAGGDYGYTF.

Remarks on this clone: Additional DNA sequences in this sample encode the identical CDR3. This rearrangement joins TRBV7-2 to TRBJ1-4; unclear D gene. The CDR3 totals 13 residues. V lost 1 base and J lost 8, with 8 bases in between. The V gene's germline CDR1 is SGHTA and CDR2 FQGNSA. In nucleotides, the CDR3 is TGTGCCAGCAGCTTAGGGGGAGCCGAAAAACTGTTTTTT. This sequence encodes CASSLGGAEKLFF.

Comment on this clone: Different DNA sequences within this sample yield the same CDR3. The chain carries TRBV6-5 and TRBJ1-2, with D tentatively TRBD1 (6 bases). Germline V gene data show CDR1 as MNHEY and CDR2 as SVGAGI. With 0 bases removed from V and 8 bases from J, the gap between germline ends came to 10 bases. CDR3 length equals 13 residues. CDR3 coding DNA: TGTGCCAGCAGTTACTCGGGGGGGCTAGGCTACACCTTC. It specifies CASSYSGGLGYTF.

In DNA, the CDR3 is TGCGCCAGCAGTGACGCGGTCGGCGGGGACACAGATACGCAGTATTTT. Translating gives CASSDAVGGDTDTQYF. The rearrangement joins TRBV10-1 to TRBJ2-3, with D tentatively TRBD2 (6 bases). The CDR3 totals 16 residues. Germline CDR1 and CDR2: WNHNN and SYGVQD (reference sequence). Trimming left V 3 bases short and J 2 bases short, with 15 bases between.

This clone was picked up one time. The J gene is TRBJ2-5, the V gene TRBV9; 7 bases agree with TRBD2. The CDR3 runs 16 residues. The ends lost 0 bases at V and 4 bases at J; junction bases unmatched: 9. CDR1 and CDR2 (germline): SGDLS, YYNGEE. The CDR3 region is CASSVALADGGETQYF. CDR3 coding DNA: TGTGCCAGCAGCGTAGCTCTAGCGGACGGAGGAGAGACCCAGTACTTC.

The V and J genes are TRBV27 and TRBJ2-5; D call uncertain. V shed 6 bases and J shed 1 base, with 9 bases lying between them. Germline values: CDR1 MNHEY, CDR2 SMNVEV (reference sequence). This CDR3 has 13 residues. The CDR3 sequence: CASRRSGQETQYF. In DNA form, the CDR3 reads TGTGCCAGCAGACGCTCTGGCCAAGAGACCCAGTACTTC.

CDR3 amino acids: CASSAGQYSGANVLTF. The CDR3 DNA follows: TGCGCCAGCAGCGCCGGACAGTACTCTGGGGCCAACGTCCTGACTTTC. The genes are TRBV5-1 and TRBJ2-6; possibly TRBD1 for D (6 bases). The CDR3 spans 16 residues. Trimming took off 4 bases at V and 0 bases at J, with 11 bases between the two ends. Germline V lookup: CDR1 SGHRS, CDR2 YFSETQ.

The chain combines TRBV5-1 with TRBJ2-5; TRBD2 agrees at 10 bases. V was pared by 4 bases and J by 1 base, with 7 bases of the junction left unmatched. The germline CDR1 and CDR2 sequences are SGHRS and YFSETQ. This CDR3 spans 16 amino acids. CDR3 protein: CASSMGLARTQETQYF. Here the CDR3 DNA reads TGCGCCAGCAGCATGGGACTAGCGCGAACCCAAGAGACCCAGTACTTC. Together with reference TRBV5-1 and TRBJ2-5, the CDR3 gives the full variable domain: KAGVTQTPRYLIKTRGQQVTLSCSPISGHRSVSWYQQTPGQGLQFLFEYFSETQRNKGNFPGRFSGRQFSNSRSEMNVSTLELGDSALYLCASSMGLARTQETQYFGPGTRLLVL.

This chain uses TRBV5-1 with TRBJ1-4; no firm D call. The germline CDR1 and CDR2 sequences are SGHRS and YFSETQ. V lost 0 bases and J lost 7, with 22 bases in between. The CDR3 runs to 18 residues. The CDR3 bases are TGCGCCAGCAGCTTGGGGGCTTCCTCGGCAGCTTGGGGTGAAAAACTGTTTTTT. Protein: CASSLGASSAAWGEKLFF.

To note about this clone: Compared with germline, one end of the junction differs, possibly owing to a read error. J is TRBJ1-6 and V is TRBV7-8; perhaps TRBD1 as D (6 bases). The CDR3 has 16 residues. CDR1 and CDR2 from the germline V gene are SGHVS and FQNEAQ. In DNA, the CDR3 is TGTGCCAACAGCGCCAGGGGTAGCTCCTATAATTCACCCCTCCACTTT. Protein product: CANSARGSSYNSPLHF.

The rearrangement joins TRBV6-1 to TRBJ2-2; maybe TRBD1 (6 bases). With 2 bases removed from V and 3 bases from J, the gap between germline ends came to 10 bases. The CDR3 spans 15 residues. Germline loops: CDR1 MNHNS, CDR2 SASEGT. The CDR3 DNA sequence: TGTGCCAGCAGTGAATCAGGGGTGGACACCGGGGAGCTGTTTTTT. Amino acid sequence: CASSESGVDTGELFF.

The V and J genes are TRBV7-9 and TRBJ2-7; unclear D gene. This CDR3 has 11 amino acids. The germline CDR1 and CDR2 sequences are SEHNR and FQNEAQ (reference sequence). V lost 5 bases to trimming and J lost 5 bases, with 7 bases between them. The CDR3 loop reads CASSENNEQYF. The CDR3 DNA follows: TGTGCCAGCAGCGAAAATAACGAGCAGTACTTC.

The rearrangement uses TRBV7-6 and TRBJ2-2; 10 nucleotides line up with TRBD1. The CDR3 loop spans 15 amino acids. CDR1 SGHVS and CDR2 FNYEAQ come from the germline V gene. Losses at the gene ends were 5 bases for V and 4 bases for J; bases not matched to a gene: 4. The CDR3 DNA is TGTGCCAGCAGCCCCTGGACAGGGGGCACCGGGGAGCTGTTTTTT. Translated: CASSPWTGGTGELFF.

A few counts support this clone. The J gene is TRBJ1-1, the V gene TRBV29-1; D is perhaps TRBD1 (6 bases). The CDR3 loop spans 13 amino acids. Per germline, CDR1 SQVTM and CDR2 ANQGSEA. V dropped 0 bases and J dropped 5 bases, with 10 bases sitting between them. The CDR3 nucleotides read TGCAGCGTTGAAGATTGGGACATGACTGAAGCTTTCTTT. Encoded protein: CSVEDWDMTEAFF.

The V call is TRBV27, the J call TRBJ2-7; D is ambiguous. V lost 1 base and J 3 bases, leaving 1 base between the germline ends. The CDR3 sequence is 11 residues long. Germline V CDR1 and CDR2: MNHEY, SMNVEV (reference sequence). CDR3 sequence: CASSLYYEQYF. The CDR3 DNA sequence: TGTGCCAGCAGTTTATACTACGAGCAGTACTTC.